Listed here is a single T cell receptor beta chain. Its antigen remains unidentified. Generated by immunoSEQ multiplex PCR, the TCRdb table keeps only in-frame clones and is missing some. The sample records about 330,000 clones, roughly nine tenths being singletons. This specimen comes from a study of Ad26.COV2.S vaccination and SARS-CoV-2 variants. As for the study in general: COV1001, an Ad26.COV2.S trial, supplied this vaccine-arm donor.

The study's findings and limits: Placebo recipients showed lower spike-specific TCR breadth than vaccinees. The TCR breadth and depth analyses may have produced an underestimate of total T cell responses.

Noted treatment: some 19 received Ad26.COV2.S at low or high dose, single or two shots; about 5 received placebo; per-sample allocation not given. Sampling was performed 63 days after the first vaccine or placebo injection. An Ad26 vector was used to express Wuhan-strain SARS-CoV-2 spike as the vaccine. Trimming stripped 4 bases from V and 7 bases from J, with 16 bases between. Germline-derived CDR1 and CDR2 are LNHDA and SQIVND (reference sequence). This CDR3 region has 14 residues. This sequence originates from a person between 18 and 65 years old who received the Ad26.COV2.S COVID-19 vaccine or a placebo. The chain employs TRBV19 and TRBJ1-2; the D gene is possibly TRBD1 (6 bases). Here the sequenced sample was peripheral blood, taken in a trial of Ad26.COV2.S vaccine versus placebo. CDR3 sequence reads: CASSRGTRIRGYTF. CDR3 DNA: TGTGCCAGTAGTAGGGGGACAAGGATTCGTGGCTACACCTTC.